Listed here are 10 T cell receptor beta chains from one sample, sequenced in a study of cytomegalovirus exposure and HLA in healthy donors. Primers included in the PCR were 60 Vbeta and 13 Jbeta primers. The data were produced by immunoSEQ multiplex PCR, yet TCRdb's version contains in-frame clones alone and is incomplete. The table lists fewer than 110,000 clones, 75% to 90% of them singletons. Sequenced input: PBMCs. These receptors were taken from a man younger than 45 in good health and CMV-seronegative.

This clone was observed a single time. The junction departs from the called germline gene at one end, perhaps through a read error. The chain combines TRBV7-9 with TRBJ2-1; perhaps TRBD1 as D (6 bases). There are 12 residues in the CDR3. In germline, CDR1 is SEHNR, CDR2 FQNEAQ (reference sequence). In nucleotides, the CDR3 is TGTGCCAGCAGCTTCCACAGGGTGCTGCAACTCTTC. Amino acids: CASSFHRVLQLF.

CDR3 DNA sequence: TGTGCCAGCAGCTCCCTAGCGGAACCGACAGATACGCAGTATTTT. The encoded protein is CASSSLAEPTDTQYF. The chain uses TRBV11-2 and TRBJ2-3; 7 positions agree with TRBD2. CDR1 is SGHAT, CDR2 FQNNGV, per germline. Germline trimming cut 4 bases from V and 3 bases from J; bases unmatched to any gene: 7. The length of the CDR3 is 15 residues.

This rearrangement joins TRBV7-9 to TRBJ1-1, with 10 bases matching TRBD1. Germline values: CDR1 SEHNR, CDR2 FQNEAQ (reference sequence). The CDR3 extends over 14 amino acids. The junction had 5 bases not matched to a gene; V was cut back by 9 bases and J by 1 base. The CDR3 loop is CASWDRGSNTEAFF. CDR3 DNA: TGTGCCAGTTGGGACAGGGGTTCGAACACTGAAGCTTTCTTT.

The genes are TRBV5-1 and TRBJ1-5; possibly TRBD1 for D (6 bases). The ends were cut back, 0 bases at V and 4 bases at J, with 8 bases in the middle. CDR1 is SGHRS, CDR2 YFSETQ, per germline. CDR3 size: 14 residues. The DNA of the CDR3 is TGCGCCAGCAGCTTGGAGGGGGTAAATCAGCCCCAGCATTTT. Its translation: CASSLEGVNQPQHF.

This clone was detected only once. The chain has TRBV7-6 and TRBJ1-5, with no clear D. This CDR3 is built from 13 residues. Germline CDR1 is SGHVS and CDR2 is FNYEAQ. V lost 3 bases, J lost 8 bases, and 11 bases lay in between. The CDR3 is CASSLRELEPQHF. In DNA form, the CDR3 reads TGTGCCAGCAGCTTGAGAGAATTGGAGCCCCAGCATTTT.

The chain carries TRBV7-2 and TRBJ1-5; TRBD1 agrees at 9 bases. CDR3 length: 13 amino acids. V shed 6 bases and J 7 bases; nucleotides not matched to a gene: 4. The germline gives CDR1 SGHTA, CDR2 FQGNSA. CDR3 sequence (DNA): TGTGCCAGCAGTTACAGGGGGCAACAGCCCCAGCATTTT. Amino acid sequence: CASSYRGQQPQHF.

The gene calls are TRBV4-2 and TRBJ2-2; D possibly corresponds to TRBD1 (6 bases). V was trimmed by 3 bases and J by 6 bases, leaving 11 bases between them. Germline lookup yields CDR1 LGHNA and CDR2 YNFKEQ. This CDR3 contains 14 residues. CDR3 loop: CASSQDSSSGELFF. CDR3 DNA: TGTGCCAGCAGCCAGGACAGCTCGTCCGGGGAGCTGTTTTTT.

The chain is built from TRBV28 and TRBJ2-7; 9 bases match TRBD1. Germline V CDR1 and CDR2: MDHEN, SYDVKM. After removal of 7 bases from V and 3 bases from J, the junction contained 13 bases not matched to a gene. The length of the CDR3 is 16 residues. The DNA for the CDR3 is TGTGCCAGCACCCAAGGGGGGGACAGGGCCTACTACGAGCAGTACTTC. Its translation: CASTQGGDRAYYEQYF. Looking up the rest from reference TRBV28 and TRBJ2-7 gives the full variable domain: DVKVTQSSRYLVKRTGEKVFLECVQDMDHENMFWYRQDPGLGLRLIYFSYDVKMKEKGDIPEGYSVSREKKERFSLILESASTNQTSMYLCASTQGGDRAYYEQYFGPGTRLTVT.

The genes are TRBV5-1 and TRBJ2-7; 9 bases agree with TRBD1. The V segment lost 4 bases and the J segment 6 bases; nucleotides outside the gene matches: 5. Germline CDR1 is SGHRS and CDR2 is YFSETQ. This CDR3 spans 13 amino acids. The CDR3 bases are TGCGCCAGCAGCACGGGACAGGGTGTCGAGCAGTACTTC. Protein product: CASSTGQGVEQYF. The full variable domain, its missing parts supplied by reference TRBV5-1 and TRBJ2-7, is KAGVTQTPRYLIKTRGQQVTLSCSPISGHRSVSWYQQTPGQGLQFLFEYFSETQRNKGNFPGRFSGRQFSNSRSEMNVSTLELGDSALYLCASSTGQGVEQYFGPGTRLTVT.

Written as DNA, the CDR3 is TGCAGCGTTGGGACTAGCGGAGATACGCAGTATTTT. Residues: CSVGTSGDTQYF. This rearrangement joins TRBV29-1 to TRBJ2-3, with TRBD2 matching 10 bases. The V gene end was trimmed by 4 bases and the J gene end by 5 bases; junction bases not matched to a gene: 0. The germline V gene encodes CDR1 SQVTM and CDR2 ANQGSEA. This CDR3 is 12 amino acids long.